The source of this T cell receptor (beta chain) is a study of CD8 T cells in ankylosing spondylitis. Overall study results and limits: Prior work had noted some motif variants in reactive arthritis blood and synovial fluid.

CDR3 length: 13 residues. CDR1 is MNHNS, CDR2 SASEGT, per germline. Trimming removed 6 bases at V and 4 bases at J, with 11 bases between. This clonotype was recorded at least ten times. The antigen remains undetermined. Quantitative 5'-RACE with molecular barcodes produced the TCR beta libraries. Each CDR3 protein is one row after TCRdb ran MiXCR on the 5' RACE reads. Among 250,000 to 400,000 distinct CDR3 sequences listed, 9.5% to 13% were seen once. The sample consisted of blood, either unsorted or a sorted T cell fraction (not recorded which). The V gene is TRBV6-1, the J gene TRBJ2-3; D may be TRBD1 (6 bases). The clonotype comes from a female donor with ankylosing spondylitis or in good health (not recorded which). DNA of the CDR3: TGTGCCAGCAGCACGGACAGAGCAGATACGCAGTATTTT. Amino acids: CASSTDRADTQYF.